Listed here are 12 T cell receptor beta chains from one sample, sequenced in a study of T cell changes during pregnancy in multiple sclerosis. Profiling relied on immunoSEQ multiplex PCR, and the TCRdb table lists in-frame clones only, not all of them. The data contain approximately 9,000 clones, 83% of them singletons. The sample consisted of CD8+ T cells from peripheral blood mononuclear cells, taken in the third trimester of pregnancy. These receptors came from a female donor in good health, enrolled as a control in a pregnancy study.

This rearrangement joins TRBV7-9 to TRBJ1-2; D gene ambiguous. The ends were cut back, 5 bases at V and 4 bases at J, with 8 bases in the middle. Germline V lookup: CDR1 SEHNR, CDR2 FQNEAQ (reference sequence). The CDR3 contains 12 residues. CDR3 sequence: CASSMAPYGYTF. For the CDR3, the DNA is TGTGCCAGCAGCATGGCACCCTATGGCTACACCTTC.

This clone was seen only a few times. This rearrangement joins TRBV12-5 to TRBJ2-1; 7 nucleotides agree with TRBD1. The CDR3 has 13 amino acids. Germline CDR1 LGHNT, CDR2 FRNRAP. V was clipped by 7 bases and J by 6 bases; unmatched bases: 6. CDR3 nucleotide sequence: TGTGCTAGTGACTTAACAGGGGCCAATGAGCAGTTCTTC. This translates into CASDLTGANEQFF.

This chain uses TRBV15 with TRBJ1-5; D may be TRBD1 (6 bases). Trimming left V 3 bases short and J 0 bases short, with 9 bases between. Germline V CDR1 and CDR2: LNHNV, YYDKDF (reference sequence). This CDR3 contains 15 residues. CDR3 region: CATSSRGNSNQPQHF. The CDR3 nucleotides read TGTGCCACCAGCAGTAGGGGGAATAGCAATCAGCCCCAGCATTTT.

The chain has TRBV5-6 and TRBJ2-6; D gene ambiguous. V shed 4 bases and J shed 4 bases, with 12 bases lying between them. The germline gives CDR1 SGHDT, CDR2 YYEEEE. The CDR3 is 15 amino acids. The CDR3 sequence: CASSLGFGGANVLTF. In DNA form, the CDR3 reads TGTGCCAGCAGCCTCGGCTTCGGGGGGGCCAACGTCCTGACTTTC.

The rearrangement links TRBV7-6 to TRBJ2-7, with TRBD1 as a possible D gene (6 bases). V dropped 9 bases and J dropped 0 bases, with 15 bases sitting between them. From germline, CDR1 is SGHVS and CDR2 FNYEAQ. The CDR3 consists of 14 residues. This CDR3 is CASGKGETSYEQYF. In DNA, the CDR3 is TGTGCCAGTGGGAAGGGGGAGACCTCCTACGAGCAGTACTTC.

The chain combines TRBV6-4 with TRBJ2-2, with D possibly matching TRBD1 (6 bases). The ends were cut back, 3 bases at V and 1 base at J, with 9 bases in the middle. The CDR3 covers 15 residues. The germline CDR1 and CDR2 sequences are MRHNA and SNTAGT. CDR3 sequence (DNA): TGTGCCAGCAGTGAAGAAGGGGGGAACACCGGGGAGCTGTTTTTT. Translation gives CASSEEGGNTGELFF.

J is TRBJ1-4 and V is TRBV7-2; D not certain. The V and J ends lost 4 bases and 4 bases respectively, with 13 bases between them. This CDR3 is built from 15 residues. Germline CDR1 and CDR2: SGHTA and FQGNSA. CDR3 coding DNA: TGTGCCAGCAGCTGGACGGGAGAGCTTAATGAAAAACTGTTTTTT. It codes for CASSWTGELNEKLFF.

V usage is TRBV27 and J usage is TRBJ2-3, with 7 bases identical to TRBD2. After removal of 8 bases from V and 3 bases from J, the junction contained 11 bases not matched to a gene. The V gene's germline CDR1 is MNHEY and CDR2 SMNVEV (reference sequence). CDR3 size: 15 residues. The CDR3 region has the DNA TGTGCCAGCCAAAACTCGGGACTAAGAACAGATACGCAGTATTTT. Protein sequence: CASQNSGLRTDTQYF.

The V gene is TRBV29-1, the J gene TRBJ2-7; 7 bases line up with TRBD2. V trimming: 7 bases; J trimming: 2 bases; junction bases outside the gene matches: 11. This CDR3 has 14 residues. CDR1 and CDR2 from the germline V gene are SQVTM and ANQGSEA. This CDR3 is CSALGGITPYEQYF. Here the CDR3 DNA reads TGCAGCGCTCTGGGGGGGATCACCCCCTACGAGCAGTACTTC.

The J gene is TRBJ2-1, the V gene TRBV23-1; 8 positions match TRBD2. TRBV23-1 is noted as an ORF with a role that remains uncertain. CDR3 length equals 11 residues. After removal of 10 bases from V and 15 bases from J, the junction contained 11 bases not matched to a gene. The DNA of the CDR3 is TGCGCCAACCGAGGGGCGGGGGGAACGTTCTTC. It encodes CANRGAGGTFF.

DNA for the CDR3: TGCGCCAGCACCCGGACAGAAAACACTGAAGCTTTCTTT. This gives the protein CASTRTENTEAFF. V gene TRBV5-1 combines with J gene TRBJ1-1; possible D gene TRBD1, 6 bases. The CDR3 sequence is 13 residues long. CDR1 and CDR2 (germline): SGHRS, YFSETQ. V lost 6 bases and J lost 2, with 11 bases in between.

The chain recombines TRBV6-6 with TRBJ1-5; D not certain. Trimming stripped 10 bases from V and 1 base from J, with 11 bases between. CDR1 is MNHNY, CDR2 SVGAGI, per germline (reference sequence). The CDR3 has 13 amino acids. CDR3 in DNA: TGTGCCACTTCGAGGAACAGCAATCAGCCCCAGCATTTT. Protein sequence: CATSRNSNQPQHF.